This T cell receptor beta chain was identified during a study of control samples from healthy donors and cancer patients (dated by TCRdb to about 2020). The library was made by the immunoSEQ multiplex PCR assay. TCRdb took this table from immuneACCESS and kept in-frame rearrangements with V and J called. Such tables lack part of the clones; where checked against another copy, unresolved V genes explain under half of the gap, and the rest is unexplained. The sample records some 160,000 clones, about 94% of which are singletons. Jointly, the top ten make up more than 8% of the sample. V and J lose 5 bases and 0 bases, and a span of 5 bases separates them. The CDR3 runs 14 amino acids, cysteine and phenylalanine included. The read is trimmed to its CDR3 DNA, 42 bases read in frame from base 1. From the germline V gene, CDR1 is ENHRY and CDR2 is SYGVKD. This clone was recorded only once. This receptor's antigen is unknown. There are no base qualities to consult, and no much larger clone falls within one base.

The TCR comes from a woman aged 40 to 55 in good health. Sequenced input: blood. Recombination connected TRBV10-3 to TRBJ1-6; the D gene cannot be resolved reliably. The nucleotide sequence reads TGTGCCATCAGTTTGAGCTCCTATAATTCACCCCTCCACTTT. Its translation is CAISLSSYNSPLHF.